Listed here are 12 T cell receptor beta chains from one sample, sequenced in a study of T cell repertoires in cytomegalovirus infection. TCRdb reprocessed the reads via MiXCR and lists one record per CDR3 protein. The top ten clones hold 11% to 15% of a sample with about a million distinct CDR3 sequences, roughly 30% of them seen once. The antigens these receptors bind are not known. The material was cultured CD8+ T cells from PBMCs, obtained from culture after CMV antigen stimulation. Every receptor here comes from a human donor in good health (CMV status not recorded). Some clones in this sample may be carry-over from other donors' samples.

The J gene is TRBJ1-2, the V gene TRBV6-1; weak D call: TRBD1 (6 bases). Trimming pared 0 bases from V and 4 bases from J, leaving 15 bases between. Germline CDR1 and CDR2: MNHNS and SASEGT. This CDR3 is 16 amino acids long. The CDR3 loop reads CASSEALRGALYGYTF. The CDR3 DNA follows: TGTGCCAGCAGTGAAGCGCTTCGGGGGGCCCTCTATGGCTACACCTTC.

The chain is built from TRBV6-1 and TRBJ2-5; 8 nucleotides align to TRBD2. V lost 0 bases to trimming and J lost 5 bases; unmatched junction nucleotides: 11. The CDR3 totals 17 residues. Germline V gene data show CDR1 as MNHNS and CDR2 as SASEGT. CDR3 nucleotides: TGTGCCAGCAGTGAAGCGCTTATGAGACTAGCGTCGGAGACCCAGTACTTC. Its protein product is CASSEALMRLASETQYF.

This clonotype was detected only a few times. V gene TRBV7-6 combines with J gene TRBJ2-4; 10 nucleotides agree with TRBD2. This CDR3 comprises 18 residues. J was trimmed by 0 bases and V by 3 bases; bases with no gene match: 8. From germline, CDR1 is SGHVS and CDR2 FNYEAQ. The CDR3 DNA reads TGTGCCAGCAGCTTGTTCCTAGCGGGGGCACAAGCCAAAAACATTCAGTACTTC. It encodes CASSLFLAGAQAKNIQYF.

This clonotype was observed a single time. This chain links TRBV4-2 with TRBJ1-1; D is ambiguous. The V end was cut by 5 bases, the J end by 7 bases, with 8 bases between. Germline loops: CDR1 LGHNA, CDR2 YNFKEQ. The CDR3 sequence is 11 residues long. DNA of the CDR3: TGTGCCAGCAGCAAAGCCCGTGAAGCTTTCTTT. Encoded protein: CASSKAREAFF.

This clonotype has at least ten counts. V usage is TRBV25-1 and J usage is TRBJ2-2; D gene ambiguous. With 2 bases removed from V and 7 bases from J, the gap between germline ends came to 14 bases. Germline lookup yields CDR1 MGHDK and CDR2 SYGVNS. The CDR3 runs to 15 residues. The CDR3 nucleotides are TGTGCCAGCAGTGAAGGGGTCAGAAAGGACGGGGAGCTGTTTTTT. It is translated as CASSEGVRKDGELFF.

V is TRBV27 and J is TRBJ2-5, with unresolved D. The CDR3 is 15 residues long. The V gene lost 1 base and the J gene lost 0 bases, with 9 bases spanning the gap. CDR1 MNHEY and CDR2 SMNVEV come from the germline V gene (reference sequence). The CDR3 spells CASSLFQADQETQYF. Here the CDR3 DNA reads TGTGCCAGCAGTTTATTCCAGGCCGACCAAGAGACCCAGTACTTC.

This clonotype was counted only a few times. The chain couples TRBV10-3 to TRBJ1-5; 8 bases are a match to TRBD1. The germline V gene encodes CDR1 ENHRY and CDR2 SYGVKD. The CDR3 totals 15 residues. Trimming took 3 bases from V and 6 from J; bases not matched to a gene: 7. In DNA, the CDR3 is TGTGCCATCAGTGACGGTCAGGGGGCTCTTCAGCCCCAGCATTTT. Translated: CAISDGQGALQPQHF.

There are a few counts of this clonotype. The chain recombines TRBV7-3 with TRBJ1-1; no clear D gene. Germline V gives CDR1 SGHTA, CDR2 FQGTGA. V dropped 2 bases and J dropped 4 bases, with 8 bases sitting between them. There are 13 residues in the CDR3. CDR3 sequence (DNA): TGTGCCAGCAGCTTAGGGTCAACCACTGAAGCTTTCTTT. Translating gives CASSLGSTTEAFF.

The chain recombines TRBV7-2 with TRBJ2-4, with 10 bases matching TRBD2. After removal of 7 bases from V and 5 bases from J, the junction contained 11 bases not matched to a gene. The CDR3 loop spans 16 amino acids. Germline values: CDR1 SGHTA, CDR2 FQGNSA. In DNA, the CDR3 is TGTGCCAGCACCCTAGAGGTAGCGGGGGGTCAAAACATTCAGTACTTC. This codes for CASTLEVAGGQNIQYF.

This chain joins TRBV12-3 or TRBV12-4 and TRBJ2-3, with 9 bases lining up with TRBD2. This CDR3 comprises 15 residues. V dropped 8 bases and J dropped 1; count of bases not matched to a gene: 7. DNA for the CDR3: TGTGCCAGCTCGCCTGAGCGGGGGGGCACAGATACGCAGTATTTT. The encoded protein is CASSPERGGTDTQYF.

A few counts support this clonotype. The chain carries TRBV6-5 and TRBJ2-3; TRBD1 matches 8 bases. The CDR3 runs to 16 residues. Trimming cost V 0 bases and J 4 bases; bases outside gene matches: 6. Germline V gene lookup returns CDR1 MNHEY and CDR2 SVGAGI. The CDR3 loop is CASSYSVQGVSDTQYF. CDR3 in DNA: TGTGCCAGCAGTTACTCGGTACAGGGGGTCTCAGATACGCAGTATTTT.

A word on this clonotype: It may be a read error: a sequence one base away is much more abundant. The chain combines TRBV7-9 with TRBJ2-3, with D hard to call. CDR1 SEHNR and CDR2 FQNEAQ come from the germline V gene (reference sequence). CDR3 length equals 17 residues. CDR3 in amino acids: CASSQAPLRPSTVTQYF. The CDR3 DNA follows: TGTGCCAGCAGCCAGGCCCCTCTGCGCCCTTCCACAGTTACGCAGTATTTT.